This T cell receptor (beta chain) is from a study of beta chain features in type 1 diabetes. This clone has just a few counts. Of the isolated RNA, all was reverse transcribed, and so the sequenced material was expressed TCRB transcripts. Clones were sequenced by immunoSEQ multiplex PCR, and TCRdb holds only the in-frame ones, with some missing. This sample carries about 360,000 clones, around 13% of them seen once, and the ten largest clones take about 0.018%. Material for sequencing was naive CD4+ T cells from blood. This receptor was obtained from a man between 18 and 29 years old in good health.

The CDR3 region has the DNA TGTGCCAGCAGCTTGCGGGGGGACACAGATACGCAGTATTTT. Its translation: CASSLRGDTDTQYF. The genes are TRBV5-5 and TRBJ2-3; 7 nucleotides align to TRBD2. The CDR3 length is 14 residues. The germline V gene has CDR1 SGHKS and CDR2 YYEKEE (reference sequence). Germline trimming cut 1 base from V and 2 bases from J; bases unmatched to any gene: 1.